This TCR beta chain was sequenced during a study of graft-versus-host responses after intestinal transplantation. Study-level background: Multivisceral, liver-intestinal, or isolated intestinal transplants were performed in recipients.

Method: immunoSEQ multiplex PCR; TCRdb's copy keeps in-frame clones and lacks some. The sample records more than 95,000 clones, approximately 84% being singletons. Findings and caveats of the study: Elevated graft-versus-host to host-versus-graft clonal ratios in allografts were recorded for patients with graft-donor T cell macrochimerism.

Trimming took off 5 bases at V and 0 bases at J, with 8 bases between the two ends. The length of the CDR3 is 14 residues. Germline V gene data show CDR1 as SGHRS and CDR2 as YFSETQ. Notes on this clone: Its antigen is not identified.

The sample consisted of unstimulated CD4+ T cells sorted from spleen or lymph node cells, taken before intestinal transplant. This chain connects TRBV5-1 to TRBJ1-4, with D tentatively TRBD1 (5 bases). The receptor's source is a human donor who received an intestinal transplant. The CDR3 protein is CASRPGATNEKLFF. The DNA of the CDR3 is TGCGCCAGCAGACCGGGGGCAACTAATGAAAAACTGTTTTTT.